Below are 20 T cell receptor beta chains sequenced from a single sample in a study of cytomegalovirus exposure and HLA in healthy donors. The PCR made use of 60 Vbeta and 13 Jbeta primers. Profiled with immunoSEQ multiplex PCR; TCRdb holds only in-frame clones, not every one. In all, the sample yields more than 75,000 clones. Sequencing was performed on PBMCs. The receptors stem from a man aged 45-60 years in good health and CMV-seropositive.

The chain recombines TRBV19 with TRBJ2-2, with D tentatively TRBD1 (6 bases). This CDR3 region has 15 residues. Germline V gene data show CDR1 as LNHDA and CDR2 as SQIVND (reference sequence). V was pared by 6 bases and J by 4 bases, with 15 bases between. CDR3 residues: CASRTTGTRTGELFF. As DNA, the CDR3 is TGTGCCAGTAGAACAACAGGGACCCGCACCGGGGAGCTGTTTTTT.

The chain is built from TRBV6-1 and TRBJ2-5; 10 bases agree with TRBD2. The CDR3 length is 13 residues. Germline CDR1 reads MNHNS; CDR2 reads SASEGT. Germline trimming cut 6 bases from V and 5 bases from J; bases unmatched to any gene: 3. CDR3 bases: TGTGCCAGCAGACTAGCGGGGCGGGAGACCCAGTACTTC. This gives the protein CASRLAGRETQYF.

The V call is TRBV6-1, the J call TRBJ2-7, with D perhaps matching TRBD2 (6 bases). V was pared by 4 bases and J by 0 bases, with 13 bases between. The germline gives CDR1 MNHNS, CDR2 SASEGT. The CDR3 has 15 amino acids. The CDR3 loop reads CASSVGLPPSYEQYF. The CDR3 DNA follows: TGTGCCAGCAGTGTGGGACTGCCGCCCTCCTACGAGCAGTACTTC.

This chain joins TRBV9 and TRBJ2-1; TRBD2 is a possible D gene (6 bases). This CDR3 contains 17 residues. Germline V gene sequence: CDR1 SGDLS, CDR2 YYNGEE. V lost 5 bases, J lost 0 bases, and 18 bases lay in between. CDR3 in amino acids: CASSSRPGLSSYNEQFF. The CDR3 region has the DNA TGTGCCAGCAGTTCCCGACCGGGACTGAGCTCCTACAATGAGCAGTTCTTC.

The chain links TRBV9 to TRBJ2-2, with D tentatively TRBD2 (6 bases). Germline V CDR1 and CDR2: SGDLS, YYNGEE. V shed 4 bases and J shed 7 bases, with 11 bases lying between them. This CDR3 has 13 amino acids. The CDR3 spells CASSPSGGGELFF. DNA for the CDR3: TGTGCCAGCAGCCCTTCCGGGGGCGGGGAGCTGTTTTTT.

V usage is TRBV7-2 and J usage is TRBJ1-5; D is uncertain. V gave up 6 bases and J gave up 3 bases, with 9 bases separating them. The CDR3 consists of 13 residues. Germline CDR1 reads SGHTA; CDR2 reads FQGNSA. As DNA, the CDR3 is TGTGCCAGCAGTCGGGTCTACAATCAGCCCCAGCATTTT. Translated: CASSRVYNQPQHF.

The CDR3 DNA reads TGCGCCAGCAGCACGACTAGCCGGGCTGAGCAGTTCTTC. This encodes CASSTTSRAEQFF. The V call is TRBV5-1, the J call TRBJ2-1; 7 bases agree with TRBD2. The CDR3 extends over 13 amino acids. CDR1 is SGHRS and CDR2 is YFSETQ in the germline V gene. Unmatched junction bases numbered 7, after V lost 4 bases and J lost 9 bases.

V usage is TRBV28 and J usage is TRBJ1-4, with D unresolved. The V end lost 8 bases, the J end lost 2 bases, and 9 bases lay between the germline ends. CDR1 and CDR2 (germline): MDHEN, SYDVKM. CDR3 length: 13 amino acids. The CDR3 sequence is CASDPGTNEKLFF. CDR3 in DNA: TGTGCCAGCGACCCCGGGACTAATGAAAAACTGTTTTTT.

The gene calls are TRBV7-9 and TRBJ2-5; 13 positions agree with TRBD2. V gave up 4 bases and J gave up 11 bases; unmatched junction bases: 7. The CDR3 totals 14 residues. Germline CDR1 and CDR2: SEHNR and FQNEAQ (reference sequence). In DNA, the CDR3 is TGTGCCAGCAGCTCCGGGACTAGCGGGACCGTTCAGTACTTC. Residues: CASSSGTSGTVQYF.

The chain joins TRBV5-1 to TRBJ2-3, with 9 bases matching TRBD2. The germline CDR1 and CDR2 sequences are SGHRS and YFSETQ. The CDR3 is 15 amino acids. V trimming: 3 bases; J trimming: 4 bases; junction bases outside the gene matches: 6. CDR3 DNA sequence: TGCGCCAGCAGCTGGCGGGAGGGCTCGGCAGATACGCAGTATTTT. Its protein is CASSWREGSADTQYF.

This chain links TRBV9 with TRBJ2-1, with 14 bases that match TRBD2. The ends lost 0 bases at V and 5 bases at J; junction bases unmatched: 10. Germline V CDR1 and CDR2: SGDLS, YYNGEE. This CDR3 has 19 amino acids. The CDR3 region is CASSVAPGTSGSRDNEQFF. The CDR3, as DNA: TGTGCCAGCAGCGTAGCTCCGGGGACTAGCGGGAGTAGGGACAATGAGCAGTTCTTC.

The rearrangement uses TRBV9 and TRBJ2-3; D gene uncertain. The CDR3 extends over 15 amino acids. The germline gives CDR1 SGDLS, CDR2 YYNGEE. Trimming stripped 1 base from V and 0 bases from J, with 9 bases between. CDR3 in DNA: TGTGCCAGCAGCGTAAACAGCATCAGCACAGATACGCAGTATTTT. Translated: CASSVNSISTDTQYF.

The gene calls are TRBV18 and TRBJ2-1; weak D call: TRBD2 (5 bases). Germline V lookup: CDR1 KGHSH, CDR2 LQKENI. The CDR3 extends over 12 amino acids. The V end was cut by 6 bases, the J end by 9 bases, with 12 bases between. The CDR3 sequence: CASSPLATEQFF. CDR3 coding DNA: TGTGCCAGCTCCCCGCTAGCCACTGAGCAGTTCTTC.

V and J are TRBV4-3 and TRBJ2-3; D possibly corresponds to TRBD2 (6 bases). There are 15 residues in the CDR3. The germline V gene encodes CDR1 LGHNA and CDR2 YSLEER. The V end was cut by 0 bases, the J end by 6 bases, with 13 bases between. In DNA, the CDR3 is TGCGCCAGCAGCCAAGATCGACTAGGGCGGGATACGCAGTATTTT. Translated: CASSQDRLGRDTQYF.

The chain employs TRBV19 and TRBJ1-1, with 9 nucleotides matching TRBD1. The germline V gene encodes CDR1 LNHDA and CDR2 SQIVND (reference sequence). The trim removed 7 bases at V and 4 bases at J, leaving 16 bases unmatched. The CDR3 is 17 residues long. As DNA, the CDR3 is TGTGCCAGTAAGTATTCGGGTCTCGGGGACAGGGCCACTGAAGCTTTCTTT. Its protein is CASKYSGLGDRATEAFF. Together with reference TRBV19 and TRBJ1-1, the CDR3 gives the full variable domain: DGGITQSPKYLFRKEGQNVTLSCEQNLNHDAMYWYRQDPGQGLRLIYYSQIVNDFQKGDIAEGYSVSREKKESFPLTVTSAQKNPTAFYLCASKYSGLGDRATEAFFGQGTRLTVV.

The V call is TRBV9, the J call TRBJ2-7; 7 bases are shared with TRBD2. V was clipped by 0 bases and J by 6 bases; unmatched bases: 9. CDR1 is SGDLS, CDR2 YYNGEE, per germline. This CDR3 has 15 residues. In DNA, the CDR3 is TGTGCCAGCAGCGTAGCCGGCGGGAGCACCGCCGAGCAGTACTTC. Translation: CASSVAGGSTAEQYF. The full variable domain, with the rest looked up from reference TRBV9 and TRBJ2-7, is DSGVTQTPKHLITATGQRVTLRCSPRSGDLSVYWYQQSLDQGLQFLIQYYNGEERAKGNILERFSAQQFPDLHSELNLSSLELGDSALYFCASSVAGGSTAEQYFGPGTRLTVT.

The J gene is TRBJ2-7, the V gene TRBV6-5, with 7 bases fitting TRBD2. The CDR3 is 14 residues long. The J segment lost 2 bases and the V segment lost 5 bases, leaving 6 bases of the junction unmatched. CDR1 is MNHEY, CDR2 SVGAGI, per germline. Written as DNA, the CDR3 is TGTGCCAGCAGTCCGCTAGCGGCCGCCTACGAGCAGTACTTC. Amino acid sequence: CASSPLAAAYEQYF.

The CDR3 protein is CSVEDPWDRGPVAFF. CDR3 bases: TGCAGCGTTGAAGATCCATGGGACAGGGGGCCGGTAGCTTTCTTT. This chain connects TRBV29-1 to TRBJ1-1; 12 nucleotides match TRBD1. V trimming: 0 bases; J trimming: 10 bases; junction bases outside the gene matches: 9. Germline assignment: CDR1 SQVTM and CDR2 ANQGSEA. This CDR3 has 15 amino acids.

The J gene is TRBJ1-5, the V gene TRBV6-1; tentatively, D is TRBD1 (5 bases). The CDR3 spans 14 residues. V lost 7 bases, J lost 7 bases, and 17 bases lay in between. The germline V gene has CDR1 MNHNS and CDR2 SASEGT. The CDR3 nucleotides read TGTGCCAGCACCCTCGGTGGGGGGAACCAGCCCCAGCATTTT. Protein sequence: CASTLGGGNQPQHF.

The chain employs TRBV6-5 and TRBJ1-1; D not resolved. The CDR3 spans 16 residues. Germline-derived CDR1 and CDR2 are MNHEY and SVGAGI. V was pared by 0 bases and J by 0 bases, with 11 bases between. This CDR3 is CASSYSGYRMNTEAFF. The DNA for the CDR3 is TGTGCCAGCAGTTACTCGGGTTACAGAATGAACACTGAAGCTTTCTTT.